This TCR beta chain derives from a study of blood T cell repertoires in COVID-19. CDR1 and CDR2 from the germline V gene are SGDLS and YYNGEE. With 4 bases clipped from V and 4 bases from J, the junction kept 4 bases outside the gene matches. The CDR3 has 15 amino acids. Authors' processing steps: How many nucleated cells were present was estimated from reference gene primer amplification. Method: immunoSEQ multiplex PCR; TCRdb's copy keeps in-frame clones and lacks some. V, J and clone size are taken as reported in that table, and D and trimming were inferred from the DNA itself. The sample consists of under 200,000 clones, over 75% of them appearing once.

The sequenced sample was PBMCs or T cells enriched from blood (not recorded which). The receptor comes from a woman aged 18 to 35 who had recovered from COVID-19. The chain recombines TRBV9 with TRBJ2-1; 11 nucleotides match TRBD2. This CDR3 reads CASSSGTSGYNEQFF. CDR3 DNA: TGTGCCAGCAGCTCCGGGACTAGCGGTTACAATGAGCAGTTCTTC.